This T cell receptor beta chain was identified during a study of T cell responses to AZD1222 COVID-19 vaccine. About the study: Second doses were pooled across both intervals (about 4 or about 12 weeks).

This CDR3 spans 12 amino acids. Per germline, CDR1 SEHNR and CDR2 FQNEAQ (reference sequence). V was shortened by 1 base and J by 6 bases, with 6 bases between the two germline ends. Remarks on this clone: Its cognate antigen is unknown.

Some clones are missing from TCRdb's copy, which holds only in-frame ones; the method was immunoSEQ multiplex PCR. The sample has 100,000 to 150,000 clones, roughly nine tenths seen once. Study-wide findings and caveats: Spike-specific TCR depth and breadth grew after two AZD1222 doses. Repertoire collection took place solely once the T cell response had peaked. Nearly half of unique spike-specific TCRs reportedly avoided B.1.351 and B.1.1.7 mutated regions.

The clonotype comes from an adult in good health. This chain joins TRBV7-9 and TRBJ1-2; D is uncertain. Sequenced material: peripheral blood, taken on day 0 of AZD1222 vaccination. In nucleotides, the CDR3 is TGTGCCAGCAGCTTAGGCGGGGATGGCTACACCTTC. Its translation is CASSLGGDGYTF.